This T cell receptor beta chain emerged from a study of OX40 agonist ivuxolimab in advanced cancers. Study details: Patients were dosed with the agonistic anti-OX40 (CD134) antibody ivuxolimab. There were three patients with partial responses, one having hepatocellular carcinoma and two cutaneous melanoma. Points from the study as a whole: Expanded clones tended on average to be more numerous among CD8+ T cells than CD4+. Expansion of clones was among the lowest in partial responders at 0.1-3.0 mg/kg.

The CDR3 sequence is 15 residues long. The V gene end was trimmed by 4 bases and the J gene end by 9 bases; junction bases not matched to a gene: 11. CDR1 SGHTA and CDR2 FQGNSA come from the germline V gene. For this clone: Its matching antigen is unknown.

Profiled with immunoSEQ multiplex PCR; TCRdb holds only in-frame clones, not every one. The data contain around 72,000 clones, roughly 87% of them singletons. Sequencing was performed on CD4+ or CD8+ T cells sorted from blood, taken in a trial of the OX40 agonist ivuxolimab. This TCR came from an adult with an advanced solid tumor such as melanoma, head and neck, liver or kidney cancer. The gene calls are TRBV7-2 and TRBJ2-7, with 11 nucleotides matching TRBD2. The DNA of the CDR3 is TGTGCCAGCAGCTGGGTTACTAGCGGGGGTGCGGGGCAGTACTTC. It translates to CASSWVTSGGAGQYF.